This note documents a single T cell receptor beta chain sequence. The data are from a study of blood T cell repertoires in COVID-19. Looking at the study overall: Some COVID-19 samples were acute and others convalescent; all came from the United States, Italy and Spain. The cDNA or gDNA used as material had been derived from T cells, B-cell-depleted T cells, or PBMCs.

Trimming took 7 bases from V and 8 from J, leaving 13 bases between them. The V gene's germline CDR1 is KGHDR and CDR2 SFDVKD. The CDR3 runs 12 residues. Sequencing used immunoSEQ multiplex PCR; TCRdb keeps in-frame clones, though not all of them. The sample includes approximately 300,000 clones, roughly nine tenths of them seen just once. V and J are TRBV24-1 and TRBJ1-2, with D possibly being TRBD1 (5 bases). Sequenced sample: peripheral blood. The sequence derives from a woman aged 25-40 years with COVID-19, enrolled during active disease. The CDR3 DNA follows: TGTGCCACCAGCCAGGGTGTAGGGGGCTACACCTTC. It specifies CATSQGVGGYTF.